This T cell receptor (beta chain) emerged from a study of CD8+CD57+ T cells in acquired aplastic anemia. Study information: Isolated CD4+ and CD8+ cells, once sorted, yielded DNA averaging around 3 ug. General study results and limits: Researchers reported that CD8+ Simpson's diversity was not significantly different in patients versus controls. Overlapping CD8+ CDR3 repertoires of patients and controls contained 25 to 35 shared sequences.

Notes on this clonotype: As yet, its antigen is unknown.

This CDR3 has 13 amino acids. CDR1 and CDR2 from the germline V gene are SQVTM and ANQGSEA. Between the trimmed V and J ends, which lost 0 bases and 6 bases, there was a span of 11 bases. For CDR3 and TCR beta VDJ profiling, genomic DNA was the template used. TCRdb ran MiXCR on the reads and lists one entry per CDR3 protein. The sample holds around 180,000 distinct CDR3 sequences, around 60% seen once. The clonotype was recovered from a human donor in good health. This chain joins TRBV29-1 and TRBJ1-1; TRBD1 might be the D (5 bases). The sequencing sample was made of sorted CD4+, CD8+, or CD8+CD57+ T cells (not recorded which) from PBMCs. CDR3 nucleotide sequence: TGCAGCGTTGAAGACTCCCGGGGGTCTGAAGCTTTCTTT. The encoded protein is CSVEDSRGSEAFF.